These T cell receptor beta chains were read from a single sample in a study of T-cell memory formation after mild COVID-19. TCRdb analysed the 5' RACE reads with MiXCR anew, one entry per CDR3 protein. The sample gives 200,000 to 250,000 distinct CDR3 sequences, roughly a tenth of which show up once; 3% is in the top ten. Material for sequencing was PBMCs or a T cell subset sorted from them (not recorded which). The receptors here all came from a young man who had mild COVID-19 (a few samples of this study predate the infection). Cell type and time point are not known. Each CDR3 is given with its conserved first and last residue. D genes are given only for firm matches. Size tells how often a clone was seen (once, few, many) or the class of an expanded clone, and some rows leave it out.

v_call: TRBV9; j_call: TRBJ2-2; clone_size: .; d_call: .; cdr3_nt: TGTGCCAGCAGCTCCGGAGTCGACGGGGAGCTGTTTTTT; cdr3_aa: CASSSGVDGELFF
v_call: TRBV20-1; j_call: TRBJ2-5; clone_size: few; d_call: .; cdr3_nt: TGCAGTGCTAGAGTACTAGGGACCCAAGAGACCCAGTACTTC; cdr3_aa: CSARVLGTQETQYF
v_call: TRBV6-2/TRBV6-3; j_call: TRBJ2-1; clone_size: .; d_call: TRBD2; cdr3_nt: TGTGCCAGCACCCGTCGGGGGGTCAATGAGCAGTTCTTC; cdr3_aa: CASTRRGVNEQFF
v_call: TRBV20-1; j_call: TRBJ2-5; clone_size: .; d_call: .; cdr3_nt: TGCAGTGCCCGAGGGGTGCAGACACCAGAGACCCAGTACTTC; cdr3_aa: CSARGVQTPETQYF
v_call: TRBV6-1; j_call: TRBJ1-5; clone_size: many; d_call: .; cdr3_nt: TGTGCCAGCAGTGATGCAACCATTCGGTCGACCCAGGCTCAGCCCCAGCATTTT; cdr3_aa: CASSDATIRSTQAQPQHF
v_call: TRBV5-1; j_call: TRBJ1-2; clone_size: few; d_call: TRBD1; cdr3_nt: TGCGCCAGCAGCCCCCAGGGACAGATTGGCTATGGCTACACCTTC; cdr3_aa: CASSPQGQIGYGYTF
v_call: TRBV7-2; j_call: TRBJ2-2; clone_size: few; d_call: TRBD2; cdr3_nt: TGTGCCAGCAGCCCACAGCGGGGGAACACCGGGGAGCTGTTTTTT; cdr3_aa: CASSPQRGNTGELFF
v_call: TRBV7-9; j_call: TRBJ2-5; clone_size: many; d_call: .; cdr3_nt: TGTGCCAGCAGCTTTCCGAGACAGGACCCCCTCAGGGAGACCCAGTACTTC; cdr3_aa: CASSFPRQDPLRETQYF
v_call: TRBV12-3/TRBV12-4; j_call: TRBJ1-1; clone_size: .; d_call: .; cdr3_nt: TGTGCCAGCAGTCGGACAGCAATGAACACTGAAGCTTTCTTT; cdr3_aa: CASSRTAMNTEAFF
v_call: TRBV11-2; j_call: TRBJ1-1; clone_size: .; d_call: .; cdr3_nt: TGTGCCAGCAGTTCGGACAGTCGGTCTGAAGCTTTCTTT; cdr3_aa: CASSSDSRSEAFF
v_call: TRBV7-2; j_call: TRBJ2-6; clone_size: many; d_call: .; cdr3_nt: TGTGCCAGCAGCTTAGGTGGGGACTGGGAAACGGCCAACGTCCTGACTTTC; cdr3_aa: CASSLGGDWETANVLTF
v_call: TRBV6-1; j_call: TRBJ1-4; clone_size: .; d_call: TRBD1; cdr3_nt: TGTGCCAGCAGTGACCAAAGACAGGGCGAAAAACTGTTTTTT; cdr3_aa: CASSDQRQGEKLFF
v_call: TRBV19; j_call: TRBJ2-3; clone_size: .; d_call: .; cdr3_nt: TGTGCCACGGCGTCAGATACGCAGTATTTT; cdr3_aa: CATASDTQYF
v_call: TRBV12-3/TRBV12-4; j_call: TRBJ2-1; clone_size: .; d_call: .; cdr3_nt: TGTGCCAGCAGCCCCGGTGAACAGAGTTGGGTGTACAATGAGCAGTTCTTC; cdr3_aa: CASSPGEQSWVYNEQFF
v_call: TRBV5-8; j_call: TRBJ2-1; clone_size: few; d_call: .; cdr3_nt: TGTGCCAGCAGCCCGTCGGGTGATGAGCAGTTCTTC; cdr3_aa: CASSPSGDEQFF
v_call: TRBV29-1; j_call: TRBJ1-1; clone_size: many; d_call: TRBD1; cdr3_nt: TGCAGCGTTTTGGACAGGGGATCACCCACTGAAGCTTTCTTT; cdr3_aa: CSVLDRGSPTEAFF
v_call: TRBV6-5; j_call: TRBJ2-3; clone_size: .; d_call: .; cdr3_nt: TGTGCCAGCAGTAACAGGGAGATGGATACGCAGTATTTT; cdr3_aa: CASSNREMDTQYF
v_call: TRBV29-1; j_call: TRBJ1-3; clone_size: .; d_call: .; cdr3_nt: TGCAGCGCCCGACCCCCAGCAGGGCCTTATGGAAACACCATATATTTT; cdr3_aa: CSARPPAGPYGNTIYF
v_call: TRBV4-1; j_call: TRBJ1-1; clone_size: few; d_call: TRBD1; cdr3_nt: TGCGCCAGCAGCCAATCGAGGGGGCCGGACACTGAAGCTTTCTTT; cdr3_aa: CASSQSRGPDTEAFF
v_call: TRBV18; j_call: TRBJ2-5; clone_size: .; d_call: .; cdr3_nt: TGTGCCAGCTCACCACGGGCCTCCCAAGAGACCCAGTACTTC; cdr3_aa: CASSPRASQETQYF
v_call: TRBV7-9; j_call: TRBJ1-2; clone_size: .; d_call: .; cdr3_nt: TGTGCCAGCAGCCGTTTGGGGACAACCTCTAACTATGGCTACACCTTC; cdr3_aa: CASSRLGTTSNYGYTF
v_call: TRBV7-6; j_call: TRBJ2-4; clone_size: .; d_call: .; cdr3_nt: TGTGCCAGCAGCGTTCGACATCTAGGGGCCAAAAACATTCAGTACTTC; cdr3_aa: CASSVRHLGAKNIQYF
v_call: TRBV7-8; j_call: TRBJ1-2; clone_size: few; d_call: .; cdr3_nt: TGTGCCAGCAGCTTAAACAGGGAAGTGAGCTACACCTTC; cdr3_aa: CASSLNREVSYTF
v_call: TRBV5-6; j_call: TRBJ2-2; clone_size: .; d_call: .; cdr3_nt: TGTGCCAGCAGCTGGAGGACAGAGATAAACGGGGAGCTGTTTTTT; cdr3_aa: CASSWRTEINGELFF
v_call: TRBV7-3; j_call: TRBJ1-6; clone_size: few; d_call: .; cdr3_nt: TGTGCCAGCAGCCCATCCGGGGTTGCCAAGGGCTCACCCCTCCACTTT; cdr3_aa: CASSPSGVAKGSPLHF
v_call: TRBV7-9; j_call: TRBJ1-1; clone_size: many; d_call: TRBD1; cdr3_nt: TGTGCCAGCAGCTTTCAGGGGGCGGACACTGAAGCTTTCTTT; cdr3_aa: CASSFQGADTEAFF
v_call: TRBV12-3/TRBV12-4; j_call: TRBJ1-6; clone_size: few; d_call: TRBD1; cdr3_nt: TGTGCCAGCAGTTCCCAGCAGGGGGCACAATCACCCCTCCACTTT; cdr3_aa: CASSSQQGAQSPLHF
v_call: TRBV27; j_call: TRBJ2-2; clone_size: .; d_call: .; cdr3_nt: TGTGCCAGCAGTCAACAGGGATCCGGGGAGCTGTTTTTT; cdr3_aa: CASSQQGSGELFF
v_call: TRBV7-2; j_call: TRBJ2-7; clone_size: few; d_call: .; cdr3_nt: TGTGCCAGCAGCCGTAGCGGTCCCTACGAGCAGTACTTC; cdr3_aa: CASSRSGPYEQYF
v_call: TRBV6-5; j_call: TRBJ2-3; clone_size: few; d_call: .; cdr3_nt: TGTGCCAGCAGTCCCCTCTTCGACTATACCCTCGCAGATACGCAGTATTTT; cdr3_aa: CASSPLFDYTLADTQYF
v_call: TRBV29-1; j_call: TRBJ2-3; clone_size: few; d_call: .; cdr3_nt: TGCAGCGTTGATGCGGGGCCGAGAGATACGCAGTATTTT; cdr3_aa: CSVDAGPRDTQYF
v_call: TRBV19; j_call: TRBJ1-2; clone_size: .; d_call: .; cdr3_nt: TGTGCCAGTAGTTACGACGGAGACTATGGCTACACCTTC; cdr3_aa: CASSYDGDYGYTF
v_call: TRBV7-2; j_call: TRBJ2-1; clone_size: few; d_call: TRBD1; cdr3_nt: TGTGCCAGCAGCCAAGGGACAGGGATTTACAATGAGCAGTTCTTC; cdr3_aa: CASSQGTGIYNEQFF
v_call: TRBV12-3/TRBV12-4; j_call: TRBJ2-7; clone_size: many; d_call: TRBD1; cdr3_nt: TGTGCCAGCAGTCCCGGGACAGGGCTGACCTACGAGCAGTACTTC; cdr3_aa: CASSPGTGLTYEQYF
v_call: TRBV21-1; j_call: TRBJ1-1; clone_size: .; d_call: .; cdr3_nt: TGTGCCAGCAGCAAAGTACCTGCCCCCGGGACAGACGAAGCTTTCTTT; cdr3_aa: CASSKVPAPGTDEAFF
v_call: TRBV7-2; j_call: TRBJ1-2; clone_size: few; d_call: .; cdr3_nt: TGTGCCAGCAGCGAAGGACGTAACTATGGCTACACCTTC; cdr3_aa: CASSEGRNYGYTF
v_call: TRBV7-8; j_call: TRBJ2-3; clone_size: medium-sized; d_call: .; cdr3_nt: TGTGCCAGCAGCTTAAAACGGGTTCTCACAGATACGCAGTATTTT; cdr3_aa: CASSLKRVLTDTQYF
v_call: TRBV20-1; j_call: TRBJ1-6; clone_size: many; d_call: TRBD1; cdr3_nt: TGCAGTGCGACAACAGGGGTGGGAAATTCACCCCTCCACTTT; cdr3_aa: CSATTGVGNSPLHF
v_call: TRBV18; j_call: TRBJ1-1; clone_size: .; d_call: .; cdr3_nt: TGTGCCAGCTCGCCCCGAGGTGGTCCCATGAACACTGAAGCTTTCTTT; cdr3_aa: CASSPRGGPMNTEAFF
v_call: TRBV7-7; j_call: TRBJ2-5; clone_size: few; d_call: TRBD2; cdr3_nt: TGTGCTAGCAGCATCGGTGGGACTAGCGTTGAGACCCAGTACTTC; cdr3_aa: CASSIGGTSVETQYF
v_call: TRBV7-2; j_call: TRBJ2-1; clone_size: few; d_call: .; cdr3_nt: TGTGCCAGCCACCTTAAGACAGTTTCCTACAATGAGCAGTTCTTC; cdr3_aa: CASHLKTVSYNEQFF
v_call: TRBV5-8; j_call: TRBJ1-2; clone_size: few; d_call: TRBD1; cdr3_nt: TGTGCCAGCAGCCTGGACAGGGGGCTTGGCTACACCTTC; cdr3_aa: CASSLDRGLGYTF
v_call: TRBV7-2; j_call: TRBJ1-1; clone_size: many; d_call: .; cdr3_nt: TGTGCCAGCAGCTTAGTAGGGGCGGGCACTGAAGCTTTCTTT; cdr3_aa: CASSLVGAGTEAFF
v_call: TRBV5-1; j_call: TRBJ1-2; clone_size: few; d_call: .; cdr3_nt: TGCGCCAGCAGCTTCGACAGGCCCCTTGCTAACTATGGCTACACCTTC; cdr3_aa: CASSFDRPLANYGYTF
v_call: TRBV2; j_call: TRBJ1-6; clone_size: .; d_call: TRBD1; cdr3_nt: TGTGCCAGCAGTGACACAGGGGGCCTCCACTTT; cdr3_aa: CASSDTGGLHF
v_call: TRBV28; j_call: TRBJ2-1; clone_size: .; d_call: TRBD2; cdr3_nt: TGTGCCAGCAGTCTCCAAAGGACTAGCGTCTCCTACAATGAGCAGTTCTTC; cdr3_aa: CASSLQRTSVSYNEQFF
v_call: TRBV12-3/TRBV12-4; j_call: TRBJ2-7; clone_size: few; d_call: .; cdr3_nt: TGTGCCAGCAGTTTAACCAGGGGACACGAGCAGTACTTC; cdr3_aa: CASSLTRGHEQYF
v_call: TRBV7-9; j_call: TRBJ1-3; clone_size: .; d_call: TRBD1; cdr3_nt: TGTGCCAGCAGCAAAGACAGGGAACACACCATATATTTT; cdr3_aa: CASSKDREHTIYF
v_call: TRBV9; j_call: TRBJ2-5; clone_size: few; d_call: TRBD2; cdr3_nt: TGTGCCAGCACCGGGACTACAAACCAAGAGACCCAGTACTTC; cdr3_aa: CASTGTTNQETQYF
v_call: TRBV7-6; j_call: TRBJ2-3; clone_size: .; d_call: .; cdr3_nt: TGTGCCAGCAGCTTAGCGCCGGGGGCCGCGGGGGTTGATACGCAGTATTTT; cdr3_aa: CASSLAPGAAGVDTQYF
v_call: TRBV7-9; j_call: TRBJ2-2; clone_size: .; d_call: .; cdr3_nt: TGTGCCAGCAGCCCCCCCGGACGGGGGGCGCGCACCGGGGAGCTGTTTTTT; cdr3_aa: CASSPPGRGARTGELFF
v_call: TRBV25-1; j_call: TRBJ1-5; clone_size: .; d_call: TRBD1; cdr3_nt: TGTGCCAGCACCCCCCAGGGGGGGCAGCCCCAGCATTTT; cdr3_aa: CASTPQGGQPQHF
v_call: TRBV12-3/TRBV12-4; j_call: TRBJ2-6; clone_size: .; d_call: TRBD2; cdr3_nt: TGTGCCAGCATTCCTCGGGGGGGCGGCTCTGGGGCCAACGTCCTGACTTTC; cdr3_aa: CASIPRGGGSGANVLTF
v_call: TRBV7-2; j_call: TRBJ1-1; clone_size: .; d_call: TRBD1; cdr3_nt: TGTGCCAGCAGCCAGAGAGACAGGGGGAACACTGAAGCTTTCTTT; cdr3_aa: CASSQRDRGNTEAFF
v_call: TRBV9; j_call: TRBJ2-5; clone_size: .; d_call: TRBD2; cdr3_nt: TGTGCCAGCAGCGCCGCTAGCGGGGGGGCCCTCCGAGAGACCCAGTACTTC; cdr3_aa: CASSAASGGALRETQYF
v_call: TRBV7-2; j_call: TRBJ1-2; clone_size: few; d_call: .; cdr3_nt: TGTGCCAGCATCAAGGTCTGGACCTCCGGCTACACCTTC; cdr3_aa: CASIKVWTSGYTF
v_call: TRBV29-1; j_call: TRBJ1-1; clone_size: few; d_call: .; cdr3_nt: TGCAGCGTCGAAGATGGGCGGGACACTGAAGCTTTCTTT; cdr3_aa: CSVEDGRDTEAFF